This T cell receptor (beta chain) appears in the sequencing data of a study of shared clonotypes between healthy human individuals. Study as a whole: Contributing individuals were a couple of females and three males aged 18 to 49.

Selected positively for CCR7 and CD45RO-negative, naive CD8 cells excluded terminally differentiated effector memory CD45RA+ cells. All the donors were Caucasian adults who lived in Nashville, Tennessee. Germline V CDR1 and CDR2: LGHNA, YSLEER. With 1 base removed from V and 7 bases from J, the gap between germline ends came to 11 bases. The CDR3 sequence is 13 residues long. Sorted-subset replicate PCR reactions were performed with about 200 ng DNA, corresponding to 30,000 to 35,000 T cell genomes. TCRdb keeps only in-frame clones here, not all; method: immunoSEQ multiplex PCR. The sample yields about 700,000 clones, approximately 90% seen once.

The chain employs TRBV4-3 and TRBJ2-7; no reliable D call. The specimen was naive CD8+ T cells sorted from blood. The receptor comes from a man aged 25 to 40 in good health. CDR3 sequence: CASSQVPTGEQYF. CDR3 in DNA: TGCGCCAGCAGCCAAGTCCCCACTGGAGAGCAGTACTTC.